Each of the 16 T cell receptor beta chains below was sequenced from the same sample in a study. TCRdb re-called the 5' RACE reads through MiXCR, storing one row per CDR3 protein. Of 45,000 to 70,000 distinct CDR3 sequences in the sample, 28% were seen once. Sequencing was done on a sample of tumor-infiltrating memory CD4+ T cells sorted from the breast tumor. Noted subset: memory CD4+ T cells, CD4+CD45RO+CD25-. Source of these receptors: a female donor with breast cancer.

As for this clonotype: An end of the junction differs from the germline gene, which may be a read error. This chain links TRBV7-3 with TRBJ1-5; D is perhaps TRBD1 (5 bases). This CDR3 region has 13 residues. The V gene's germline CDR1 is SGHTA and CDR2 FQGTGA. The CDR3 reads CVSSQGRDQPQHF. Written as DNA, the CDR3 is TGTGTCAGCTCGCAGGGAAGGGATCAGCCCCAGCATTTT.

The genes are TRBV5-1 and TRBJ2-2; TRBD1 matches at 8 bases. The V gene end was trimmed by 4 bases and the J gene end by 0 bases; junction bases not matched to a gene: 5. Germline-derived CDR1 and CDR2 are SGHRS and YFSETQ. There are 16 residues in the CDR3. CDR3 sequence (DNA): TGCGCCAGCAGCGGTAAACAGGGGGCGAACACCGGGGAGCTGTTTTTT. The encoded protein is CASSGKQGANTGELFF.

This clonotype has only a few counts. V usage is TRBV5-1 and J usage is TRBJ2-7; TRBD2 matches at 9 bases. J was trimmed by 5 bases and V by 4 bases; bases with no gene match: 10. The CDR3 length is 15 residues. Per germline, CDR1 SGHRS and CDR2 YFSETQ. The chain's CDR3 is CASSRAGGSGDEQYF. DNA for the CDR3: TGCGCCAGCAGCCGAGCGGGGGGATCTGGGGACGAGCAGTACTTC.

The chain uses TRBV29-1 and TRBJ2-2, with D uncertain. From germline, CDR1 is SQVTM and CDR2 ANQGSEA. The CDR3 is made up of 11 amino acids. V was cut by 6 bases and J by 6 bases, with 8 bases left in between. The CDR3 DNA reads as TGCAGCGTCATGGGCTCCGGGGAGCTGTTTTTT. Residues: CSVMGSGELFF.

The rearrangement joins TRBV5-1 to TRBJ1-1; D is ambiguous. The V and J ends lost 5 bases and 1 base respectively, with 6 bases between them. Germline assignment: CDR1 SGHRS and CDR2 YFSETQ. This CDR3 has 12 residues. CDR3 coding DNA: TGCGCCAGCAGAGACAAGAACACTGAAGCTTTCTTT. Encoded protein: CASRDKNTEAFF.

The rearrangement joins TRBV4-1 to TRBJ1-1; perhaps TRBD1 as D (5 bases). Deletions cut 3 bases from V and 5 bases from J, with 7 bases between. Germline values: CDR1 MGHRA, CDR2 YSYEKL. The CDR3 has 12 amino acids. The CDR3 DNA reads as TGCGCCAGCAGCCAGGGGGTAACTGAAGCTTTCTTT. It translates to CASSQGVTEAFF.

On this clonotype: A junction end diverges from the germline sequence, so it may reflect a read error. This chain joins TRBV7-9 and TRBJ2-2; D not certain. The germline CDR1 and CDR2 sequences are SEHNR and FQNEAQ (reference sequence). This CDR3 comprises 15 residues. In DNA, the CDR3 is TGTGCCAGCAGCTTATATGGTTCGGGCACCCGGGAGCTGTTTTTT. Its protein product is CASSLYGSGTRELFF.

This clonotype has just a few counts. The chain joins TRBV29-1 to TRBJ2-2; TRBD1 might be the D (6 bases). CDR3 length: 16 residues. Trimming removed 1 base at V and 0 bases at J, with 12 bases between. Germline V gene data show CDR1 as SQVTM and CDR2 as ANQGSEA. CDR3 DNA sequence: TGCAGCGTTGAAGGGATCAGGGGCGCGAACACCGGGGAGCTGTTTTTT. Amino acid sequence: CSVEGIRGANTGELFF.

V is TRBV5-1 and J is TRBJ1-5; D possibly corresponds to TRBD1 (5 bases). This CDR3 comprises 15 residues. V was clipped by 4 bases and J by 4 bases, with 15 bases between them. The germline V gene encodes CDR1 SGHRS and CDR2 YFSETQ. The DNA for the CDR3 is TGCGCCAGCAGCCCCGACACTGACAGAAATCAGCCCCAGCATTTT. Protein sequence: CASSPDTDRNQPQHF.

This clonotype was found a few times. The chain has TRBV2 and TRBJ1-2; 8 nucleotides align to TRBD1. The CDR3 extends over 13 amino acids. Trimming removed 7 bases from V and 7 bases from J; junction bases left unmatched: 8. Germline values: CDR1 SNHLY, CDR2 FYNNEI. CDR3 sequence (DNA): TGTGCCAGCACCCTGGACAGGGAAGCTGGCTACACCTTC. Protein sequence: CASTLDREAGYTF.

This clonotype was recorded a few times. The genes are TRBV20-1 and TRBJ2-6; D gene ambiguous. This CDR3 comprises 16 residues. V was trimmed by 6 bases and J by 0 bases, leaving 15 bases between them. The germline V gene encodes CDR1 DFQATT and CDR2 SNEGSKA (reference sequence). The CDR3 DNA reads TGCAGTGCCAGCGACGGACCCAGCTCTGGGGCCAACGTCCTGACTTTC. Protein sequence: CSASDGPSSGANVLTF.

This clonotype showed up just a few times. The V gene is TRBV5-5, the J gene TRBJ1-5; D is ambiguous. The CDR3 has 16 residues. V was cut by 0 bases and J by 0 bases, with 10 bases left in between. CDR1 is SGHKS, CDR2 YYEKEE, per germline (reference sequence). The chain's CDR3 is CASSLDYGFSNQPQHF. Here the CDR3 DNA reads TGTGCCAGCAGCTTGGATTACGGATTTAGCAATCAGCCCCAGCATTTT.

This clonotype was detected once. One end of the junction is discordant with germline, which a read error may explain. The genes are TRBV7-2 and TRBJ2-4; no definite D call. This CDR3 region has 13 residues. Germline assignment: CDR1 SGHTA and CDR2 FQGNSA. CDR3 coding DNA: TGTGTCAGCAGCTCTACCCAGATTGACATTCAGTACTTC. Its translation is CVSSSTQIDIQYF. Based on the CDR3 plus reference TRBV7-2 and TRBJ2-4, the full variable domain is GAGVSQSPSNKVTEKGKDVELRCDPISGHTALYWYRQSLGQGLEFLIYFQGNSAPDKSGLPSDRFSAERTGGSVSTLTIQRTQQEDSAVYLCVSSSTQIDIQYFGAGTRLSVL.

The gene calls are TRBV6-1 and TRBJ2-3; 12 nucleotides align to TRBD2. V lost 4 bases and J lost 2; bases outside the gene matches: 1. Germline CDR1 MNHNS, CDR2 SASEGT. The CDR3 contains 15 residues. CDR3 loop: CASSGTSGTTDTQYF. CDR3 coding DNA: TGTGCCAGCAGTGGGACTAGCGGGACCACAGATACGCAGTATTTT.

This clonotype appeared a few times. This rearrangement joins TRBV6-1 to TRBJ2-5; tentatively, D is TRBD2 (6 bases). Trimming stripped 8 bases from V and 2 bases from J, with 12 bases between. The germline gives CDR1 MNHNS, CDR2 SASEGT. The CDR3 is 13 residues long. The CDR3, as DNA: TGTGCCAGCCGCCGGACTATTCAAGAGACCCAGTACTTC. Protein: CASRRTIQETQYF.

This clonotype was counted only a few times. This sequence joins TRBV5-1 and TRBJ2-7; D call uncertain. Germline lookup yields CDR1 SGHRS and CDR2 YFSETQ. This CDR3 contains 15 residues. Trimming left V 4 bases short and J 4 bases short, with 18 bases between. The CDR3 spells CASSVRTGLLYEQYF. The CDR3 region has the DNA TGCGCCAGCAGCGTGAGAACCGGGCTACTATACGAGCAGTACTTC. The variable domain in full, completed from reference TRBV5-1 and TRBJ2-7, reads KAGVTQTPRYLIKTRGQQVTLSCSPISGHRSVSWYQQTPGQGLQFLFEYFSETQRNKGNFPGRFSGRQFSNSRSEMNVSTLELGDSALYLCASSVRTGLLYEQYFGPGTRLTVT.